Below, one TCR beta chain is given with its context. Per the original methods: Amplified reference gene primers provided the basis for estimating nucleated cell counts. Method: immunoSEQ multiplex PCR; TCRdb's copy keeps in-frame clones and lacks some. That table gives V, J and clone size, and the DNA gave D and trimming. The sample records under 250,000 clones, around 85% being singletons. The CDR3 totals 15 residues. Trimming stripped 2 bases from V and 2 bases from J, with 13 bases between. The V gene's germline CDR1 is SNHLY and CDR2 FYNNEI. This record comes from a study of blood T cell repertoires in COVID-19. Overall study: Specimens from acute and convalescent COVID-19 originated in the United States, Italy and Spain. Sources were T cells, B-cell-depleted T cells, or PBMCs; the material itself was cDNA or gDNA.

The source material was peripheral blood. The sequence derives from a woman between 55 and 75 years old with active or convalescent COVID-19. V usage is TRBV2 and J usage is TRBJ2-7; tentative D call: TRBD1 (6 bases). The CDR3 region is CASSEWAQGTYEQYV. In DNA, the CDR3 is TGTGCCAGCAGTGAATGGGCACAGGGTACCTACGAGCAGTACGTC.